This TCR beta chain was sequenced for a study of radiotherapy plus CTLA-4 blockade in lung cancer. Study in general: Roughly 17% of patients responded objectively, and about 30% achieved disease control. Study-level results: Clones derived from tumor TCRs expanded in blood after radiotherapy plus ipilimumab. The best predictor of response was reported to be early blood T cell clone dynamics, with interferon-beta.

The repertoire was sequenced with immunoSEQ multiplex PCR; TCRdb's copy has only in-frame clones and lacks some. Here the sample spans approximately 72,000 clones, roughly three quarters being singletons. As regards this clone: Its antigen is not known. Other DNA variants within this sample encode the same CDR3.

Trimming removed 1 base at V and 9 bases at J, with 16 bases between. Germline CDR1 and CDR2: GTSNPN and SVGIG (reference sequence). The CDR3 runs to 15 residues. This sequence joins TRBV30 and TRBJ1-6; D is perhaps TRBD1 (6 bases). The clonotype originates from a human donor with non-small cell lung cancer who had a complete response to radiotherapy plus ipilimumab. Sequencing was performed on peripheral blood, taken from a patient treated with radiotherapy plus ipilimumab. The CDR3 sequence is CAWSGRGGWGSPLHF. In nucleotides, the CDR3 is TGTGCCTGGAGTGGAAGGGGGGGTTGGGGTTCACCCCTCCACTTT.